Listed here is a single T cell receptor (beta chain). Its antigen remains undetermined. Per-base qualities were not stored, and no clone one base away is much larger. On a BD FACSAria II, naive CD8 T cells were FACS-sorted as CD8+CD4-CCR7+CD45RA+ and collected into RLT Plus buffer. To compare sensitivity, a portion of the naive CD8 T cell RNA was divided evenly between MIDCIRS and a Smart-seq2-style 5'RACE protocol. Enrichment of CD8 T cells was done with RosetteSep CD8+ T Cell Enrichment Cocktail plus Ficoll-Paque, and ACK red cell lysis came afterward. The library came from PCR. Sequencing used an Illumina MiSeq. Total RNA was purified with the Qiagen AllPrep DNA/RNA kit. Before analysis, reads from multiple sequencing runs of the same library were pooled. The authors' pipeline ran thus. Reads were retained only if the reads had an exact TCR constant sequence, and the retained reads were trimmed to 150 nt and grouped according to their 12-nt molecular barcodes. Reads within each barcode group were sub-clustered using a 15% Levenshtein threshold, and quality-weighted consensus sequences were constructed for each RNA molecule. Non-functional sequences were excluded, and lower-count sequences lying one edit away from another sequence were also excluded. Based on fitting two negative binomial distributions, any barcode sub-cluster with under 20% of the maximum read count was discarded. In TCRdb, the public reads were trimmed at Q25 with fastp and aligned with MiXCR, with productive beta chains retained. Identical CDR3 protein sequences are pooled into one entry, listed with their most common genes and DNA. The V and J calls follow TCRdb's processing rather than the paper's. Recorded for this sample are just over 35,000 distinct CDR3 sequences; about 18% of them occurred a single time. About 6.7% of the sample goes to the ten largest clones.

According to the germline V gene (reference sequence), CDR1 reads DFQATT and CDR2 reads SNEGSKA. Reading from cysteine to phenylalanine, the CDR3 counts 17 amino acids. Only the CDR3 part of the read is kept: 51 bases, read in frame from the first base. Ends trimmed: V by 0 bases, J by 5 bases; bases unmatched to a gene: 15. This entry comes from a study of molecular identifiers for immune sequencing clone quantification (dated by TCRdb to 2016 to 2018). Background for the entire study: In a replicate experiment, RNA from around 18,000 or 91,000 naive CD8 T cells was split into five aliquots, four of which were sequenced. This methods study used CD8 T cells to benchmark TCR RNA copy counting and molecular-identifier clustering-based TCR repertoire sequencing (MIDCIRS).

Broad study findings and their caveats: When barcode sub-clustering was omitted, TCR diversity was inflated by chimeric consensus sequences, with chimeras reaching as high as 47%. Clones above 20 RNA copies held over 98% of molecules in CMV-specific effector cells but under 1% in naive cells. The sizes of highly expanded clones could end up underestimated when identical TCR molecules share a barcode. Spiked-in Jurkat TCR RNA equal to a single cell's worth was reported to be detectable even within 1,100,000 naive CD8 T cells. Around 2.8 recovered TCR RNA copies per cell were obtained by modeling, versus roughly 9.1 by digital PCR, implying a capture efficiency of 25% to 30%.

The source material was naive CD8+ T cells from blood, with Jurkat cell RNA spiked in. The cell subset or site label for this specimen denotes: FACS-sorted CD8+CD4-CCR7+CD45RA+ naive T cells. This receptor was obtained from a human donor in good health. Some libraries in this study had Jurkat cell RNA spiked in. This chain joins TRBV20-1 to TRBJ2-5, and 7 bases in between align with TRBD1. In nucleotide form, the sequence is TGCAGTGCTAGAGATAACGTAGCAGGGGGTGCCGGGGAGACCCAGTACTTC. Its amino acids are CSARDNVAGGAGETQYF.